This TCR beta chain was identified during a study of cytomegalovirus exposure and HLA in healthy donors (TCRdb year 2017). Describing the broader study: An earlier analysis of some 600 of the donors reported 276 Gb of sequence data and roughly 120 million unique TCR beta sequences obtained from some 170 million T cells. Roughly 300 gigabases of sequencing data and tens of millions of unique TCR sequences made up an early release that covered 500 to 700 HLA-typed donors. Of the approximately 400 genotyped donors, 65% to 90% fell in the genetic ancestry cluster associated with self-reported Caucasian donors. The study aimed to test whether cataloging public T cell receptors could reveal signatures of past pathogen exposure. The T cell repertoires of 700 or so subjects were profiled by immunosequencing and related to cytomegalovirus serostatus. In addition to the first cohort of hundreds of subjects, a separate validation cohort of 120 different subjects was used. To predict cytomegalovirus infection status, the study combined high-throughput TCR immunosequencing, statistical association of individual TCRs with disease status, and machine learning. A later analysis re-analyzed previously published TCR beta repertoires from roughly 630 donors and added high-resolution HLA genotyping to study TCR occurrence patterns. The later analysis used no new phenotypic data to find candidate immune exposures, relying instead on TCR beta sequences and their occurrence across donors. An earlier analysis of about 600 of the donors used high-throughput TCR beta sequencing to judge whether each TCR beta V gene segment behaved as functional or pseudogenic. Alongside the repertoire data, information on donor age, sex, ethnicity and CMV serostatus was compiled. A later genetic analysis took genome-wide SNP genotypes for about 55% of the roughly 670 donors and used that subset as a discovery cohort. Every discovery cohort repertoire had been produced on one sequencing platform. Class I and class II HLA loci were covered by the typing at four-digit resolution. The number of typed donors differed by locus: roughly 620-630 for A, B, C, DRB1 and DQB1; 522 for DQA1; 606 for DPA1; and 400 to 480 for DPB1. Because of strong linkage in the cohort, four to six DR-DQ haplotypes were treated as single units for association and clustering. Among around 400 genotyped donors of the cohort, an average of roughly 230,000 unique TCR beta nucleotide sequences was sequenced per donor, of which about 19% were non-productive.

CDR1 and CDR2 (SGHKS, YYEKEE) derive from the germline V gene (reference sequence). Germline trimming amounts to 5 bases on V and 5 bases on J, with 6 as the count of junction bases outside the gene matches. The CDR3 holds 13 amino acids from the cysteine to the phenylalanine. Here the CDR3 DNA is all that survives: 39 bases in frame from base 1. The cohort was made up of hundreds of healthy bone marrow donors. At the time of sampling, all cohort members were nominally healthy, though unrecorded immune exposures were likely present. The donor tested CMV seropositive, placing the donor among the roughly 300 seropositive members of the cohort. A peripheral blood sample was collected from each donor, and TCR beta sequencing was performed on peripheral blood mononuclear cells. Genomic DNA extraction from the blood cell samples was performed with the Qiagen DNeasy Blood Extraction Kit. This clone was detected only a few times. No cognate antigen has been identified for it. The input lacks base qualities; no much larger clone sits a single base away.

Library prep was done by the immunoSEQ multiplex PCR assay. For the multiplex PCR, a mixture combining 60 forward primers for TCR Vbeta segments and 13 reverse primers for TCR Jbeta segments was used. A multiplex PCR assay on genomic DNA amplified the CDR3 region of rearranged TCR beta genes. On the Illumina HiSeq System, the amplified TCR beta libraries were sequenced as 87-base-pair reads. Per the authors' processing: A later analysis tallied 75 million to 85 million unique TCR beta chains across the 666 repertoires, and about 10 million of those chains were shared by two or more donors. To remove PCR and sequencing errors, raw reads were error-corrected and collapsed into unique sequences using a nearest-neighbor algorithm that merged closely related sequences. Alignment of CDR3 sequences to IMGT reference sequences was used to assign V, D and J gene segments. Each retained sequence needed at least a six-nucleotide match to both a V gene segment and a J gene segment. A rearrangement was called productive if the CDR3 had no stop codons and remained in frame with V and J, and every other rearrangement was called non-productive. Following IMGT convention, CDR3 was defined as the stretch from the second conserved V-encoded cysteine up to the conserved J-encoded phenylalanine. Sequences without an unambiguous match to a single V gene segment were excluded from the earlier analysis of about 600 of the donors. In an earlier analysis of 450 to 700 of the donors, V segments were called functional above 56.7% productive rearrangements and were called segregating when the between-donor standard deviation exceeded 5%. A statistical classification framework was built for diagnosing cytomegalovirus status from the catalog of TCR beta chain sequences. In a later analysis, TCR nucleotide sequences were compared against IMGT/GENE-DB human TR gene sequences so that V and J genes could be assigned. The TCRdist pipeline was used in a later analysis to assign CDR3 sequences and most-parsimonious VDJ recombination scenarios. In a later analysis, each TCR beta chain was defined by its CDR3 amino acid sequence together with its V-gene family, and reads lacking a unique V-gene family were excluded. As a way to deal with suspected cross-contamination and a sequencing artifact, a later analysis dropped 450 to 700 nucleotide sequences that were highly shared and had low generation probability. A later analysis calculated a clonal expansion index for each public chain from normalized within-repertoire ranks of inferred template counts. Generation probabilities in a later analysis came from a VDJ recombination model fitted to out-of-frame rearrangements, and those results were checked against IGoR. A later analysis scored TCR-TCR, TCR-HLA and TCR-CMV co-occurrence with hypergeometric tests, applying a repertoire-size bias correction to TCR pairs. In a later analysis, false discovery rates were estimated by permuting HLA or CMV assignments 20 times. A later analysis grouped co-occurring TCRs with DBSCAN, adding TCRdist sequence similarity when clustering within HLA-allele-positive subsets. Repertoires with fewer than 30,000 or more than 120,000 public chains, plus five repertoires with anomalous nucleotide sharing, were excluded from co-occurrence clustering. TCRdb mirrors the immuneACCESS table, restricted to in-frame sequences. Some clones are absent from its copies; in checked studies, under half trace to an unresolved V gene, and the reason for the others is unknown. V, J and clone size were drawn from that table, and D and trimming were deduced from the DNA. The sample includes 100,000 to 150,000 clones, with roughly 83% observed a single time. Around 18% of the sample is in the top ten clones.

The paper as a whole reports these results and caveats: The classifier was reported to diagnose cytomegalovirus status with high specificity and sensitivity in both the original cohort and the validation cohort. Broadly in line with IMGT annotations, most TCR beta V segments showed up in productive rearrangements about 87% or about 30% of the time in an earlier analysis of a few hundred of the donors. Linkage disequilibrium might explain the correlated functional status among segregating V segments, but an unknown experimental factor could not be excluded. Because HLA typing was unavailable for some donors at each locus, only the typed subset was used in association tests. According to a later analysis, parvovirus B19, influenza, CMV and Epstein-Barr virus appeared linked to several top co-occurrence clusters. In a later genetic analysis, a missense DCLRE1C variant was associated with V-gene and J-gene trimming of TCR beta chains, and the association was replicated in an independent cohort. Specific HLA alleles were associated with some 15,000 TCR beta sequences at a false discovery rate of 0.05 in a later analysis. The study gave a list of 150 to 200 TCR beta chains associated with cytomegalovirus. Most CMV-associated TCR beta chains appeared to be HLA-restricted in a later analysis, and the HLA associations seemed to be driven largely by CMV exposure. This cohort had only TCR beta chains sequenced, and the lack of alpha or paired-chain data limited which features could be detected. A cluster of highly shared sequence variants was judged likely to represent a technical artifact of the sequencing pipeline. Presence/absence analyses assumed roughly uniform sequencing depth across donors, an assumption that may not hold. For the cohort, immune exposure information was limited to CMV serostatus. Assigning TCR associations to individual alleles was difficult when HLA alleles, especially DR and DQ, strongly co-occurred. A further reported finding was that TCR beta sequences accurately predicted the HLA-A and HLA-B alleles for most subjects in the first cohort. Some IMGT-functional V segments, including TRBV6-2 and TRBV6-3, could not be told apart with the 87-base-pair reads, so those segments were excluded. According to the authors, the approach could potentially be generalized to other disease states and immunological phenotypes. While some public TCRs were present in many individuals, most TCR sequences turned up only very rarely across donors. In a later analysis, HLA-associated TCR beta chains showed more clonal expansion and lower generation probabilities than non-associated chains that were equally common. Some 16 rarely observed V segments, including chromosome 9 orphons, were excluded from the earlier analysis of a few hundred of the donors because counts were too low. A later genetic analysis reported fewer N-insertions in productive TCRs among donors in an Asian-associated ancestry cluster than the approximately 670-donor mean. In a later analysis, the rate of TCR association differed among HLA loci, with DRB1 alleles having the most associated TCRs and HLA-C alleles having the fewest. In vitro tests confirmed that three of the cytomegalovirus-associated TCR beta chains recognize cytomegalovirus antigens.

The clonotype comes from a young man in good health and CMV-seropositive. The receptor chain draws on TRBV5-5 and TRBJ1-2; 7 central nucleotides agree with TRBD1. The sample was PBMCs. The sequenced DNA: TGTGCCAGCAGGCCGACAGGGAGTTATGGCTACACCTTC. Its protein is CASRPTGSYGYTF.